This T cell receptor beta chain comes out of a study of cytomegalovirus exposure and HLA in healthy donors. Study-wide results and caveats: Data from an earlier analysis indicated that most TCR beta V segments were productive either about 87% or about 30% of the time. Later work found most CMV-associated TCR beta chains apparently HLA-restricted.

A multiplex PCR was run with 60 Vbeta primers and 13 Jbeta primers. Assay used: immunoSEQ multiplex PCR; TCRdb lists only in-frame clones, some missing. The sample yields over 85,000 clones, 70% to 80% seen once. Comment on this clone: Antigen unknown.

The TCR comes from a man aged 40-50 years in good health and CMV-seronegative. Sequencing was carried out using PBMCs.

The CDR3 DNA follows: TGTGCCAGCGGGGGGGTCTCCGGGGAGCTGTTTTTT. This encodes CASGGVSGELFF. The V and J genes are TRBV7-9 and TRBJ2-2; TRBD2 aligns across 7 bases. After removal of 8 bases from V and 6 bases from J, the junction contained 3 bases not matched to a gene. This CDR3 comprises 12 residues. CDR1 and CDR2 (germline): SEHNR, FQNEAQ (reference sequence).